The 9 T cell receptor beta chains below were found in one sample sequenced in a study of T cell responses to AZD1222 COVID-19 vaccine. TCRdb keeps only in-frame clones here, not all; method: immunoSEQ multiplex PCR. The sample records approximately 200,000 clones, about 89% being singletons. The material was peripheral blood, obtained on day 0 of MenACWY control vaccination. These receptors were collected from an adult in good health.

The rearrangement links TRBV5-6 to TRBJ2-5; 9 bases fit TRBD1. This CDR3 region has 17 residues. CDR1 is SGHDT, CDR2 YYEEEE, per germline. Losses at the gene ends were 0 bases for V and 7 bases for J; bases not matched to a gene: 13. The CDR3 spells CASSLGDRVDGVGTQYF. The CDR3 nucleotides are TGTGCCAGCAGCTTGGGGGACAGGGTAGATGGGGTAGGGACCCAGTACTTC.

CDR3 sequence reads: CAWSGSGGNYPGPYEQYF. CDR3 DNA sequence: TGTGCCTGGAGTGGGTCAGGGGGCAATTACCCTGGGCCCTACGAGCAGTACTTC. The J gene is TRBJ2-7, the V gene TRBV30; TRBD1 aligns across 8 bases. CDR1 is GTSNPN and CDR2 is SVGIG in the germline V gene (reference sequence). Unmatched junction bases numbered 16, after V lost 1 base and J lost 2 bases. CDR3 length equals 18 residues.

The CDR3 DNA reads as TGTGCCAGCAGAAGGCCGATCTCTCCAACTAATGAAAAACTGTTTTTT. Encoded protein: CASRRPISPTNEKLFF. This chain joins TRBV6-6 and TRBJ1-4; D unclear. The V and J ends lost 6 bases and 0 bases respectively, with 14 bases between them. Germline assignment: CDR1 MNHNY and CDR2 SVGAGI (reference sequence). The CDR3 spans 16 residues.

The chain combines TRBV13 with TRBJ2-1; D unclear. The CDR3 spans 12 residues. Germline V CDR1 and CDR2: PRHDT, FYEKMQ (reference sequence). V was cut by 7 bases and J by 5 bases, with 9 bases left in between. In DNA form, the CDR3 reads TGTGCCAGCACACGAGTCGACAATGAGCAGTTCTTC. Protein product: CASTRVDNEQFF.

V and J are TRBV5-1 and TRBJ2-7; 7 nucleotides align to TRBD1. The CDR3 totals 13 residues. Germline CDR1 is SGHRS and CDR2 is YFSETQ. Trimming took 3 bases from V and 3 from J; bases not matched to a gene: 3. The CDR3 protein is CASSWDRGYEQYF. In nucleotides, the CDR3 is TGCGCCAGCAGCTGGGACAGAGGCTACGAGCAGTACTTC. The full variable domain, with the rest looked up from reference TRBV5-1 and TRBJ2-7, is KAGVTQTPRYLIKTRGQQVTLSCSPISGHRSVSWYQQTPGQGLQFLFEYFSETQRNKGNFPGRFSGRQFSNSRSEMNVSTLELGDSALYLCASSWDRGYEQYFGPGTRLTVT.

Concerning this clone: The identical CDR3 is also encoded by other nucleotide sequences in the sample. The chain links TRBV28 to TRBJ2-1; D is ambiguous. This CDR3 is built from 11 residues. Trimming removed 6 bases from V and 0 bases from J, with 0 bases in between. Germline values: CDR1 MDHEN, CDR2 SYDVKM. The CDR3 reads CASSSYNEQFF. The CDR3 DNA follows: TGTGCCAGCAGCTCCTACAATGAGCAGTTCTTC.

The chain links TRBV12-3 or TRBV12-4 to TRBJ1-4; no clear D. The CDR3 length is 13 residues. V shed 4 bases and J shed 4 bases, with 7 bases lying between them. The CDR3 is CASSSDGNEKLFF. In DNA, the CDR3 is TGTGCCAGCAGTTCAGACGGTAATGAAAAACTGTTTTTT.

In DNA, the CDR3 is TGTGCCAGCAGTGCGGAGGTCTATGGCTACACCTTC. Amino acids: CASSAEVYGYTF. This sequence joins TRBV2 and TRBJ1-2, with D hard to call. Germline V CDR1 and CDR2: SNHLY, FYNNEI. The CDR3 is 12 residues long. V lost 4 bases to trimming and J lost 4 bases, with 7 bases between them.

This clone appeared once. The chain carries TRBV19 and TRBJ2-7, with a weak D call TRBD2 (5 bases). CDR1 LNHDA and CDR2 SQIVND come from the germline V gene (reference sequence). Between the trimmed V and J ends, which lost 4 bases and 5 bases, there was a span of 15 bases. This CDR3 is 14 amino acids long. The CDR3 nucleotides read TGTGCCAGTAGTACCCCCCGGGGTAACAACGAGCAGTACTTC. This gives the protein CASSTPRGNNEQYF.